Presented here are 21 T cell receptor beta chains from one specimen sequenced in a study of control samples from healthy donors and cancer patients. The protocol was immunoSEQ multiplex PCR, while the TCRdb copy is restricted to in-frame clones and leaves out a portion. Here the sample spans 95,000 to 100,000 clones, roughly 89% being singletons. The sequencing sample was made of blood. These receptors were collected from a man younger than 40 in good health.

V usage is TRBV3-1 (or the pseudogene TRBV3-2) and J usage is TRBJ2-5; the D is unclear. The CDR3 has 15 residues. CDR1 is LGHDT, CDR2 YNNKEL, per germline (reference sequence). Trimming took 0 bases from V and 5 from J, leaving 13 bases between them. The CDR3 DNA reads as TGTGCCAGCAGCCAAGATTGGGCCTGGGTTGAGACCCAGTACTTC. Translated, it gives CASSQDWAWVETQYF.

This rearrangement joins TRBV19 to TRBJ2-7, with TRBD2 as a possible D gene (6 bases). V was shortened by 5 bases and J by 1 base, with 15 bases between the two germline ends. Germline CDR1 and CDR2: LNHDA and SQIVND (reference sequence). The CDR3 spans 15 residues. CDR3 sequence (DNA): TGTGCCAGTAGTTTTCGGAGGGCCAGGTCCTACGAGCAGTACTTC. Amino acids: CASSFRRARSYEQYF.

This chain links TRBV27 with TRBJ1-2; D might be TRBD1 (5 bases). The V end lost 8 bases, the J end lost 2 bases, and 9 bases lay between the germline ends. Germline CDR1 and CDR2: MNHEY and SMNVEV (reference sequence). The CDR3 sequence is 12 residues long. The CDR3 nucleotides read TGTGCCAGCCGGACACGAAACTATGGCTACACCTTC. Protein product: CASRTRNYGYTF.

The J gene is TRBJ1-1, the V gene TRBV28; D gene unclear. V gave up 0 bases and J gave up 1 base, with 9 bases separating them. The germline V gene has CDR1 MDHEN and CDR2 SYDVKM. CDR3 size: 15 residues. CDR3 sequence reads: CASSLWEGGNTEAFF. In DNA form, the CDR3 reads TGTGCCAGCAGTTTATGGGAGGGAGGGAACACTGAAGCTTTCTTT.

This clone was counted only a few times. The CDR3 is CSAEVDTEAFF. The DNA for the CDR3 is TGCAGTGCTGAAGTTGACACTGAAGCTTTCTTT. The chain carries TRBV20-1 and TRBJ1-1, with D hard to call. Germline V lookup: CDR1 DFQATT, CDR2 SNEGSKA (reference sequence). The CDR3 runs 11 residues. The V end was cut by 5 bases, the J end by 3 bases, with 7 bases between.

This clone showed up just once. The chain is built from TRBV7-2 and TRBJ2-5; D could derive from TRBD1 or TRBD2 (5 bases each). CDR1 is SGHTA and CDR2 is FQGNSA in the germline V gene. This CDR3 contains 13 residues. V lost 4 bases and J 4 bases, leaving 10 bases between the germline ends. CDR3: CASSSRDRETQYF. The DNA of the CDR3 is TGTGCCAGCAGCTCCCGGGACCGAGAGACCCAGTACTTC.

This clone was seen once. The chain uses TRBV7-3 and TRBJ1-1, with no clear D. Per the germline V gene, CDR1 is SGHTA and CDR2 is FQGTGA. The germline V and J ends were trimmed by 1 base and 1 base, with 7 bases remaining between them. This CDR3 comprises 14 residues. The CDR3 DNA sequence: TGTGCCAGCAGCTTAAATCAGAAGAACACTGAAGCTTTCTTT. Its protein product is CASSLNQKNTEAFF.

CDR3 coding DNA: TGTGCCAGCAGGGCCGTTGTAGCCCAAGAGACCCAGTACTTC. The encoded protein is CASRAVVAQETQYF. This chain joins TRBV6-5 and TRBJ2-5; D gene uncertain. CDR1 and CDR2 (germline): MNHEY, SVGAGI. CDR3 length: 14 residues. The ends were cut back, 6 bases at V and 1 base at J, with 12 bases in the middle.

This chain links TRBV5-1 with TRBJ1-1, with unresolved D. Germline V lookup: CDR1 SGHRS, CDR2 YFSETQ. The CDR3 extends over 13 amino acids. V was cut by 1 base and J by 4 bases, with 8 bases left in between. DNA of the CDR3: TGCGCCAGCAGCTTGTCGAGGAGCACTGAAGCTTTCTTT. It encodes CASSLSRSTEAFF.

The chain combines TRBV15 with TRBJ1-1, with TRBD1 matching 11 bases. Germline V CDR1 and CDR2: LNHNV, YYDKDF (reference sequence). V lost 0 bases, J lost 4 bases, and 7 bases stayed unmatched. This CDR3 is built from 17 residues. CDR3 nucleotides: TGTGCCACCAGCAGAGATCGGGGGACAGGGGGAAGCACTGAAGCTTTCTTT. Translating gives CATSRDRGTGGSTEAFF.

V and J are TRBV4-1 and TRBJ2-3; 8 positions match TRBD2. Per germline, CDR1 MGHRA and CDR2 YSYEKL. This CDR3 region has 20 residues. The V segment lost 3 bases and the J segment 2 bases; nucleotides outside the gene matches: 19. The CDR3, as DNA: TGCGCCAGCAGCCAGTTAGGGTTCAGCCGCGGGACTAGACCCACAGATACGCAGTATTTT. This codes for CASSQLGFSRGTRPTDTQYF.

The rearrangement uses TRBV5-1 and TRBJ2-1, with D perhaps TRBD1 (6 bases). Germline values: CDR1 SGHRS, CDR2 YFSETQ. The CDR3 loop spans 14 amino acids. Trimming pared 2 bases from V and 7 bases from J, leaving 13 bases between. This CDR3 is CASSLQGVVNEQFF. The DNA of the CDR3 is TGCGCCAGCAGCTTACAGGGAGTAGTAAATGAGCAGTTCTTC.

CDR3 sequence reads: CASSRLAGGSSSYEQYF. The CDR3 DNA is TGTGCCAGCAGCCGACTAGCGGGAGGCTCTTCTTCCTACGAGCAGTACTTC. This chain links TRBV3-1 (or the pseudogene TRBV3-2) with TRBJ2-7; 13 nucleotides line up with TRBD2. Germline CDR1 and CDR2: LGHDT and YNNKEL (reference sequence). The CDR3 consists of 17 residues. V lost 4 bases, J lost 1 base, and 7 bases stayed unmatched.

The chain employs TRBV21-1 and TRBJ2-7; TRBD1 is taken as the D call from the table, unchecked against the DNA. TRBV21-1 is classified as a pseudogene. This CDR3 is 14 amino acids long. CDR3 nucleotide sequence: TGTGCCAGCAGCAATTTGGGGCCTCCCTACGAGCAGTACGTC. Encoded protein: CASSNLGPPYEQYV.

The J gene is TRBJ2-7, the V gene TRBV27; 9 nucleotides line up with TRBD2. The CDR3 consists of 14 residues. Germline V gene data show CDR1 as MNHEY and CDR2 as SMNVEV (reference sequence). After removal of 2 bases from V and 3 bases from J, the junction contained 2 bases not matched to a gene. The CDR3 loop is CASSLGGRVYEQYF. CDR3 nucleotide sequence: TGTGCCAGCAGTTTAGGCGGGAGGGTCTACGAGCAGTACTTC.

This sequence joins TRBV9 and TRBJ1-2, with TRBD1 as a possible D gene (5 bases). This CDR3 comprises 13 residues. V lost 2 bases and J 5 bases, leaving 10 bases between the germline ends. CDR1 SGDLS and CDR2 YYNGEE come from the germline V gene. CDR3 amino acids: CASSVGARYGYTF. CDR3 bases: TGTGCCAGCAGCGTTGGGGCGCGGTATGGCTACACCTTC.

The genes are TRBV9 and TRBJ2-7; D tentatively fits TRBD1 or TRBD2 (5 bases each). The CDR3 runs 14 residues. Trimming stripped 0 bases from V and 2 bases from J, with 9 bases between. The germline CDR1 and CDR2 sequences are SGDLS and YYNGEE. CDR3 sequence reads: CASSVDGAPYEQYF. CDR3 nucleotide sequence: TGTGCCAGCAGCGTAGACGGGGCCCCCTACGAGCAGTACTTC.

The CDR3 DNA reads TGCGCCAGCAGCCCTCGACAGGAAAATAATTCACCCCTCCACTTT. Encoded protein: CASSPRQENNSPLHF. This rearrangement joins TRBV4-3 to TRBJ1-6, with D maybe TRBD1 (6 bases). This CDR3 comprises 15 residues. V lost 4 bases to trimming and J lost 5 bases, with 12 bases between them. Germline-derived CDR1 and CDR2 are LGHNA and YSLEER.

This chain links TRBV2 with TRBJ2-5; 8 bases fit TRBD1. V gave up 7 bases and J gave up 5 bases; unmatched junction bases: 12. This CDR3 is 15 amino acids long. Germline assignment: CDR1 SNHLY and CDR2 FYNNEI. CDR3 sequence (DNA): TGTGCCAGCAATCCGACAGGGGCGCTCTACGAGACCCAGTACTTC. This codes for CASNPTGALYETQYF.

The chain has TRBV9 and TRBJ1-2; D gene ambiguous. This CDR3 is 16 amino acids long. Trimming removed 0 bases from V and 5 bases from J, with 17 bases in between. The germline V gene encodes CDR1 SGDLS and CDR2 YYNGEE. The CDR3 nucleotides read TGTGCCAGCAGCGTAGGCGGGTCGGCAGACCATTATGGCTACACCTTC. Residues: CASSVGGSADHYGYTF.

As DNA, the CDR3 is TGTGCCAGTAGTATAAGTGAGGCAGATACGCAGTATTTT. It encodes CASSISEADTQYF. This rearrangement joins TRBV19 to TRBJ2-3; D call uncertain. Trimming took off 2 bases at V and 4 bases at J, with 7 bases between the two ends. The germline V gene encodes CDR1 LNHDA and CDR2 SQIVND (reference sequence). The CDR3 is 13 amino acids.